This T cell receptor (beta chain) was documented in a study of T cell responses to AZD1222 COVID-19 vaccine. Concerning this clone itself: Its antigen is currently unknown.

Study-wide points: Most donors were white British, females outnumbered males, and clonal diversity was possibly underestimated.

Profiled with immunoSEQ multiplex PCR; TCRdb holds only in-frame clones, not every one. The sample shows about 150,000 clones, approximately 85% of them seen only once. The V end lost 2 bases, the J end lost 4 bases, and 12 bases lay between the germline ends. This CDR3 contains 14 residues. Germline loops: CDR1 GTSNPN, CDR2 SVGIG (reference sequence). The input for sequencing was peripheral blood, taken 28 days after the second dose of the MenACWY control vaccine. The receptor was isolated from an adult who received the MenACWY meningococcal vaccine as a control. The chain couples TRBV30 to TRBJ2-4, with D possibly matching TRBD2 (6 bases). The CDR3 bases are TGTGCCTGGAGTCTGGGGGGAGAAAAAAACATTCAGTACTTC. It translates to CAWSLGGEKNIQYF.